This is a list of T cell receptor beta chains from one sample in a study of blood T cells in healthy people across ages. TCRdb processed the 5' RACE reads anew with MiXCR; each CDR3 protein has one entry. The sample has about 1.7 million distinct CDR3 sequences, 28% seen once. The sequenced sample consisted of blood. These receptors all come from a woman in her thirties in good health. Each CDR3 is given with its conserved first and last residue. The D gene is left open where the match is weak. Clone size is shown for a subset of rows, as once, few, many or a class of expanded clone.

TRBJ1-1 | few | TRBV11-2 | NA | TGTGCCAGCAGCGATGACGGGAACACTGAAGCTTTCTTT | CASSDDGNTEAFF
TRBJ2-3 | NA | TRBV7-9 | NA | TGTGCCAGCAGGATGAGGCGGACGGGAGTTAAAGATACGCAGTATTTT | CASRMRRTGVKDTQYF
TRBJ1-5 | NA | TRBV2 | NA | TGTTCTGGGAACGGGACCCATCAGCCCCAGCATTTT | CSGNGTHQPQHF
TRBJ1-2 | few | TRBV12-3/TRBV12-4 | NA | TGTGCCAGCAGCCCTCCGGGACCCAAGGGAGATGGCTACACCTTC | CASSPPGPKGDGYTF
TRBJ2-5 | few | TRBV7-2 | TRBD2 | TGTGCCAGCAGCCGATCTAGCGGGTCGGAGACCCAGTACTTC | CASSRSSGSETQYF
TRBJ1-2 | few | TRBV5-1 | TRBD1 | TGCGCCAGCACCTCCTGGACAGGAATCGATGGCTACACCTTC | CASTSWTGIDGYTF
TRBJ2-3 | NA | TRBV4-2 | TRBD2 | TGTGCCAGCAGCCCCCTTAGCGGGGGGGCGGAAGATACGCAGTATTTT | CASSPLSGGAEDTQYF
TRBJ1-2 | once | TRBV5-1 | NA | TGCGCCAGCAGCTTGGGCCCAGTGTTTGAGGGCTACACCTTC | CASSLGPVFEGYTF
TRBJ1-4 | NA | TRBV7-2 | NA | TGTGCCAGCAGCAGAAGTAATTCTGTTGAAAAACTGTTTTTT | CASSRSNSVEKLFF
TRBJ2-6 | NA | TRBV20-1 | NA | TGCAGTGCTAGAGGCGGGACTGCCGACTCTGGGGCCAACGTCCTGACTTTC | CSARGGTADSGANVLTF
TRBJ2-2 | few | TRBV7-2 | NA | TGTGCCAGCAGCTTGGGGACTTGGGGGTCCGGGGAGCTGTTTTTT | CASSLGTWGSGELFF
TRBJ1-2 | many | TRBV5-1 | TRBD1 | TGTGCCAGCAGCTTAGGAGCAGGGGGGGGCTATGGCTACACCTTC | CASSLGAGGGYGYTF
TRBJ2-7 | NA | TRBV15 | NA | TGTGCCACCAGCATCGAGGAGCAATCCTACGAGCAGTACTTC | CATSIEEQSYEQYF
TRBJ2-5 | NA | TRBV20-1 | NA | TGCAGTGCCAACGAGGACTCAGAGACCCAGTACTTC | CSANEDSETQYF
TRBJ2-5 | NA | TRBV6-2/TRBV6-3 | TRBD2 | TGTGCCAGCAGTTACCTCGGGACTACAGAGACCCAGTACTTC | CASSYLGTTETQYF